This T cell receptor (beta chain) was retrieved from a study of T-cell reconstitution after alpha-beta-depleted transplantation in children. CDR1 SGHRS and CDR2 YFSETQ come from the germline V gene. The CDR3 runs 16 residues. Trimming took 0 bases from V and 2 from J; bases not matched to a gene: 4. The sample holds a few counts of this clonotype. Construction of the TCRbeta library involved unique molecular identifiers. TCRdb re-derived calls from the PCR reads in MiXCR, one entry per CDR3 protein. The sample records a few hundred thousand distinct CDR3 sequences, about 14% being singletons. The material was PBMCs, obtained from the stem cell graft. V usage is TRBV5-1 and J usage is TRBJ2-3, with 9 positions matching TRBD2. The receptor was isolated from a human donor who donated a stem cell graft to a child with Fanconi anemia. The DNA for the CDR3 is TGCGCCAGCAGCTTGGGACTAGCGGATTACACAGATACGCAGTATTTT. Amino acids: CASSLGLADYTDTQYF.